This TCR beta chain was identified in a study of T-cell memory formation after mild COVID-19. Study-level results: Clones contracting across day 15 to 85 had a balanced CD4/CD8 profile; later expanding clones leaned CD4+. CD8+ contracting clones occupied EMRA, while CD4+ ones occupied mainly CM and EM. Detection of some responders pre-infection suggested pre-existing cross-reactive memory T cells participated.

The V end lost 3 bases, the J end lost 2 bases, and 2 bases lay between the germline ends. The CDR3 covers 12 residues. Germline V lookup: CDR1 DFQATT, CDR2 SNEGSKA (reference sequence). Researchers used 5'RACE with constant-segment primers to make TCR alpha and TCR beta cDNA libraries that carry sample barcodes and UMIs. TCRdb redid the calling of the 5' RACE reads with MiXCR, one entry per CDR3 protein. The data show roughly 190,000 distinct CDR3 sequences, 27% seen once. Turning to this clonotype: What it recognizes is unknown.

This clonotype was obtained from an adult woman who had mild COVID-19 (a few samples of this study predate the infection). Cell type and time point are not known. Sequenced material: PBMCs or a T cell subset sorted from them (not recorded which). The gene calls are TRBV20-1 and TRBJ2-6; D is unclear. As DNA, the CDR3 is TGCAGTGCTAGTCCTGGGGCCAACGTCCTGACTTTC. Translating gives CSASPGANVLTF.